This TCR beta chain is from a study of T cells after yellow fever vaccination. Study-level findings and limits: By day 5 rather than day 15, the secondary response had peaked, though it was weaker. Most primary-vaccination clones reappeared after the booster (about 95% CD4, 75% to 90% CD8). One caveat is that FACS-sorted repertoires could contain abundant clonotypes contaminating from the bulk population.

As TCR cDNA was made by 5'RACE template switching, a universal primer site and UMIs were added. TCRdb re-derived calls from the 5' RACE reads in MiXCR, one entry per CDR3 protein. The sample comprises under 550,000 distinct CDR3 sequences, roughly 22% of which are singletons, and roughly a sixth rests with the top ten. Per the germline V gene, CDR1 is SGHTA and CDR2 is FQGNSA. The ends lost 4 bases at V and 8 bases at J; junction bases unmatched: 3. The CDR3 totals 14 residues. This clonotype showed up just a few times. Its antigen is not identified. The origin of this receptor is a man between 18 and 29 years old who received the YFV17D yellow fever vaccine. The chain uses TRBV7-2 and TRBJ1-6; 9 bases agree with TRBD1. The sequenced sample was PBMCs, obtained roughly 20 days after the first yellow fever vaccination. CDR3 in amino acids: CASSSDRGDSPLHF. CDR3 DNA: TGTGCCAGCAGCTCAGACAGGGGGGATTCACCCCTCCACTTT.